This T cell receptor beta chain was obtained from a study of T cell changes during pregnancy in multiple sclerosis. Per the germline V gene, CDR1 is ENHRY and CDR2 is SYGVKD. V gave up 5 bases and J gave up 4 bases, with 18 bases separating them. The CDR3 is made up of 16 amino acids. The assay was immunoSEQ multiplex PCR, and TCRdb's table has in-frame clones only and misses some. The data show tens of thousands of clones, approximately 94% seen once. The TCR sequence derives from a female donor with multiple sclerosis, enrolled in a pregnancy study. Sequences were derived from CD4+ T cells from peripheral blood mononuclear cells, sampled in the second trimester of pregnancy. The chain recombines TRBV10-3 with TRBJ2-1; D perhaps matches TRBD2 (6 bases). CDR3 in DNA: TGTGCCATCAGTCCTTCAAATGCGGGGAAATACAATGAGCAGTTCTTC. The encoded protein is CAISPSNAGKYNEQFF.